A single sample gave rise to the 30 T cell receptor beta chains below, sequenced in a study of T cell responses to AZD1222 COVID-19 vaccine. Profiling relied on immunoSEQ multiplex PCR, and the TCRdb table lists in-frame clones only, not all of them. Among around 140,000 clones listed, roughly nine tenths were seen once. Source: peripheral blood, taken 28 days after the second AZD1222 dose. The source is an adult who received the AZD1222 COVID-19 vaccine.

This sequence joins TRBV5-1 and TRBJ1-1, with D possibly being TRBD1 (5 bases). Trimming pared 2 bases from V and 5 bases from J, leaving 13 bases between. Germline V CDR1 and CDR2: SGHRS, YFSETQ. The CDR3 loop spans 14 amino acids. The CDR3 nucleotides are TGCGCCAGCAGCTTCCGGCCGGGGGGTACTGAAGCTTTCTTT. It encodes CASSFRPGGTEAFF.

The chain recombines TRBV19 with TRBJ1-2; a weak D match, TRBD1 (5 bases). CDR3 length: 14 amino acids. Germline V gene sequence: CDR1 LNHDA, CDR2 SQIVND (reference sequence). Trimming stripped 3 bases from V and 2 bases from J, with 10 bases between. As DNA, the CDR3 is TGTGCCAGTAGTATCAGGGAATCCAACTATGGCTACACCTTC. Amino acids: CASSIRESNYGYTF.

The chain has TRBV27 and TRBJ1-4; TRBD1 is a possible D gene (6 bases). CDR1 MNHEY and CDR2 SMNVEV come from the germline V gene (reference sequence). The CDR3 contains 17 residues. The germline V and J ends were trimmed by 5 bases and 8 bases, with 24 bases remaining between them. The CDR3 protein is CASSHFSIQGRTEKLFF. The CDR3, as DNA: TGTGCCAGCAGTCATTTTAGTATTCAGGGGAGGACCGAAAAACTGTTTTTT.

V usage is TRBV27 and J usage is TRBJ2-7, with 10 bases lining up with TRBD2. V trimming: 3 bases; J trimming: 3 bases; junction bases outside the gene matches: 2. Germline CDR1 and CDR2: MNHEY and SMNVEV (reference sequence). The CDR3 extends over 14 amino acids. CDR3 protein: CASSFIAGGYEQYF. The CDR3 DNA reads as TGTGCCAGCAGTTTTATAGCGGGGGGCTACGAGCAGTACTTC.

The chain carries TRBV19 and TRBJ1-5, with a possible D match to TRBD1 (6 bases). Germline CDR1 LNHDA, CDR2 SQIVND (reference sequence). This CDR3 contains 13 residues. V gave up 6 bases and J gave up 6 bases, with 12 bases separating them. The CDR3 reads CASRPGAVQPQHF. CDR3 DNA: TGTGCCAGTAGGCCAGGGGCCGTTCAGCCCCAGCATTTT.

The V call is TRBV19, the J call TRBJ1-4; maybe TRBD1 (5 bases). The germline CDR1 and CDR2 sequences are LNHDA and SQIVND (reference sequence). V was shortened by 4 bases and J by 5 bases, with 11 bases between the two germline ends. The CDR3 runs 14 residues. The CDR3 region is CASSTRESNEKLFF. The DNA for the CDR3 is TGTGCCAGTAGTACCAGGGAATCAAATGAAAAACTGTTTTTT.

The DNA for the CDR3 is TGTGCTAGTGGTTTAACCCCTGTGGTGGATACGCAGTATTTT. This codes for CASGLTPVVDTQYF. The chain has TRBV12-5 and TRBJ2-3; D is unclear. The V gene lost 3 bases and the J gene lost 6 bases, with 13 bases spanning the gap. Looked up from germline, CDR1 is LGHNT and CDR2 is FRNRAP. The CDR3 contains 14 residues.

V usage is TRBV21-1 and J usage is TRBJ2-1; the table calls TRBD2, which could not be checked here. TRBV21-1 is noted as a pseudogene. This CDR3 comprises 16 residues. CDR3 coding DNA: TGTGCCAGCAGCAAAACGCGGGGCCACTTGTACAATGAGCAGTTCTTC. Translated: CASSKTRGHLYNEQFF.

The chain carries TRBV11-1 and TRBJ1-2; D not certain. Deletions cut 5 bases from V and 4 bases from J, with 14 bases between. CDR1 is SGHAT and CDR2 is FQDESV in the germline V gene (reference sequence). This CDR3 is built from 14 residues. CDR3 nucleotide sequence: TGTGCCAGCAGCGGGCTTACCGGAGTCTATGGCTACACCTTC. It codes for CASSGLTGVYGYTF.

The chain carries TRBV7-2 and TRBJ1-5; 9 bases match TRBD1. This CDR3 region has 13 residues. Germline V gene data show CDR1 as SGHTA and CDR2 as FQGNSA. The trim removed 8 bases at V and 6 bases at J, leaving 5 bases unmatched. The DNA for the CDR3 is TGTGCCAGCGGGACAGGGACCCGTCAGCCCCAGCATTTT. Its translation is CASGTGTRQPQHF.

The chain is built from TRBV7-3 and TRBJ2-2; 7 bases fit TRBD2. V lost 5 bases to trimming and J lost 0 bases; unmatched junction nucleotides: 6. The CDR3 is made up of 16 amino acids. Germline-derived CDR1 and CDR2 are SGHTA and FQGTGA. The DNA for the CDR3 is TGTGCCAGCAGCCAAGGAGCGGGATCGAACACCGGGGAGCTGTTTTTT. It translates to CASSQGAGSNTGELFF.

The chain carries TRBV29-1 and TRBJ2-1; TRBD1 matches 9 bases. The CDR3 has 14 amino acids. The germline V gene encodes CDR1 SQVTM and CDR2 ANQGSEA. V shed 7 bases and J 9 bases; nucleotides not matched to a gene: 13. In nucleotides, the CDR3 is TGCAGCGCCCTCCGGGACAGGGAGGTGGGTGAGCAGTTCTTC. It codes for CSALRDREVGEQFF.

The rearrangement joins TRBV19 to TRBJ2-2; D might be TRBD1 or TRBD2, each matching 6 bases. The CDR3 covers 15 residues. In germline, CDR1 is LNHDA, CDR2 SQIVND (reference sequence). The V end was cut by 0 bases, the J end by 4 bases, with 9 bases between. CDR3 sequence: CASSIDGGRTGELFF. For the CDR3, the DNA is TGTGCCAGTAGTATAGACGGGGGCCGCACCGGGGAGCTGTTTTTT.

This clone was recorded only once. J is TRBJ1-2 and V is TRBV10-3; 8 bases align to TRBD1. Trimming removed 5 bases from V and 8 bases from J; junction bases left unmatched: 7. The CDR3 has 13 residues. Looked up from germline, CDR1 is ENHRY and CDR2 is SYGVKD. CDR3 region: CAISSTGVNGYTF. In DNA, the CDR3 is TGTGCCATCAGTTCGACAGGGGTAAACGGCTACACCTTC.

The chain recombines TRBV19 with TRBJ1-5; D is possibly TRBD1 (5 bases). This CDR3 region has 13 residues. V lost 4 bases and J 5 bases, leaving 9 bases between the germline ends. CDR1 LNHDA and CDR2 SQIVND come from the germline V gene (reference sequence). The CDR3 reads CASSTRVDQPQHF. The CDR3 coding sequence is TGTGCCAGTAGTACCAGGGTAGATCAGCCCCAGCATTTT.

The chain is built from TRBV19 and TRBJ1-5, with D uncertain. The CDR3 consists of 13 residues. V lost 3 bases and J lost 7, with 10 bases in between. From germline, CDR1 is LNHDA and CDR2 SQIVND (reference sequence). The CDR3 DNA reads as TGTGCCAGTAGTATTATGGATCGGCAGCCCCAGCATTTT. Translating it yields CASSIMDRQPQHF.

The CDR3 nucleotides are TGCAGCGTTGCAGGGACCGGGTCCTTAGAGACCCAGTACTTC. Its translation is CSVAGTGSLETQYF. The chain couples TRBV29-1 to TRBJ2-5; perhaps D is TRBD1 or TRBD2 (5 bases each). The CDR3 length is 14 residues. V lost 4 bases and J lost 4, with 16 bases in between. Germline V gene data show CDR1 as SQVTM and CDR2 as ANQGSEA.

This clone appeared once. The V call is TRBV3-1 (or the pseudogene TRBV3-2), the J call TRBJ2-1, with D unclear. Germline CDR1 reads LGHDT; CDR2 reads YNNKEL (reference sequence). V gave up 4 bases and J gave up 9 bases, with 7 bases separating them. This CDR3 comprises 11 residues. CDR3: CASSRVGEQFF. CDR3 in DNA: TGTGCCAGCAGCCGAGTGGGTGAGCAGTTCTTC.

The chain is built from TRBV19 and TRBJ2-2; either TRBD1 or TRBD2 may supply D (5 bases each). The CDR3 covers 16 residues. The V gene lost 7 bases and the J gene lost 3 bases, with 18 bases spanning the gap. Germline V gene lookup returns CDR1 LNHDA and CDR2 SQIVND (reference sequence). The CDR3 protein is CASIAIDQGHTGELFF. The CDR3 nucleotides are TGTGCCAGTATCGCTATCGATCAGGGACACACCGGGGAGCTGTTTTTT.

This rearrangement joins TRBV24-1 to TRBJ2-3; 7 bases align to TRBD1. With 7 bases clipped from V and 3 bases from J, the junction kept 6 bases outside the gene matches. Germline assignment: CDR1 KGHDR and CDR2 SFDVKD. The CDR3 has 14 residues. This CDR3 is CATRRTGQTDTQYF. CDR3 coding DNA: TGTGCCACCAGGCGGACAGGCCAGACAGATACGCAGTATTTT.

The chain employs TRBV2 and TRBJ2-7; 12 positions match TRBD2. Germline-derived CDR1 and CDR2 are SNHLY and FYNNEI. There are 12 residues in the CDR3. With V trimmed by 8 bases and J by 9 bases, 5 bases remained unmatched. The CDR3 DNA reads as TGTGCCAGCCGGCCGACTAGCGGGAGGCAGTACTTC. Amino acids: CASRPTSGRQYF.

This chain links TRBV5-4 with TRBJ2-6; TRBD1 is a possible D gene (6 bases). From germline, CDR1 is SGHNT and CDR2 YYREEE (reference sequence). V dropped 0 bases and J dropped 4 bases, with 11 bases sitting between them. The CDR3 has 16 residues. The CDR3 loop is CASSLDRAAGANVLTF. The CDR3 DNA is TGTGCCAGCAGCTTGGACAGGGCGGCGGGGGCCAACGTCCTGACTTTC.

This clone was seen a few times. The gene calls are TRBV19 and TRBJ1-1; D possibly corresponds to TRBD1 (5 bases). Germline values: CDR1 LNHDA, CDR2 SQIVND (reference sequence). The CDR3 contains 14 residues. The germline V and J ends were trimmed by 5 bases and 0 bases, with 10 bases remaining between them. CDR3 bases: TGTGCCAGTAGTGAACACAGGCTGAACACTGAAGCTTTCTTT. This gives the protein CASSEHRLNTEAFF.

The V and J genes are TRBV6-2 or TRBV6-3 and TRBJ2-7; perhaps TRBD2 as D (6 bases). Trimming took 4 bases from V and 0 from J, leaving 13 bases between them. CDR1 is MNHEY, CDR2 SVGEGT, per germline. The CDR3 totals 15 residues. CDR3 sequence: CASSSSSGYSYEQYF. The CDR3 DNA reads TGTGCCAGCAGTTCGAGTAGCGGTTACTCCTACGAGCAGTACTTC.

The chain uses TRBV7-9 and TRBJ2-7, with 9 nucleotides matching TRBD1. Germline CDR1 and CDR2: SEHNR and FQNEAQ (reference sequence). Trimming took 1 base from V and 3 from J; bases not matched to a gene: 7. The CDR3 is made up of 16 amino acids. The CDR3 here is CASSLDRGQGHYEQYF. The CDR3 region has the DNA TGTGCCAGCAGCTTAGATAGGGGACAGGGACACTACGAGCAGTACTTC.

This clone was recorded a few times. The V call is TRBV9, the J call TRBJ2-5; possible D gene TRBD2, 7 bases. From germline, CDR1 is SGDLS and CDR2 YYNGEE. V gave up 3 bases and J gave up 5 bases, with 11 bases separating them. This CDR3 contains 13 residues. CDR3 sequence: CASSAQGGETQYF. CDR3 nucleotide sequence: TGTGCCAGCAGCGCACAGGGAGGGGAGACCCAGTACTTC.

The CDR3 DNA reads TGTGCCAGTAGTGGGAGGGACAGGGTCACAGATACGCAGTATTTT. Its translation: CASSGRDRVTDTQYF. V usage is TRBV19 and J usage is TRBJ2-3, with 9 bases identical to TRBD1. Trimming cost V 5 bases and J 2 bases; bases outside gene matches: 5. Germline loops: CDR1 LNHDA, CDR2 SQIVND (reference sequence). The CDR3 covers 15 residues.

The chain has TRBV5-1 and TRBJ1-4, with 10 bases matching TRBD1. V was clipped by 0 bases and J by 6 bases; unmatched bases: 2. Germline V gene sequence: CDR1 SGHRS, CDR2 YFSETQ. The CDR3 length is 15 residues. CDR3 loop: CASSLEGTGDEKLFF. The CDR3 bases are TGCGCCAGCAGCTTGGAAGGGACAGGGGATGAAAAACTGTTTTTT.

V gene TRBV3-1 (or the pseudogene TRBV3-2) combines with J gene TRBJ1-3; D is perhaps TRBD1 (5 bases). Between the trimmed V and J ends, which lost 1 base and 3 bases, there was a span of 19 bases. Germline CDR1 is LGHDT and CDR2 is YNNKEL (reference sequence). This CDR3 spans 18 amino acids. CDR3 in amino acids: CASSQADVRGIGGNTIYF. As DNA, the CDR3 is TGTGCCAGCAGCCAAGCGGACGTTCGGGGGATAGGTGGAAACACCATATATTTT.

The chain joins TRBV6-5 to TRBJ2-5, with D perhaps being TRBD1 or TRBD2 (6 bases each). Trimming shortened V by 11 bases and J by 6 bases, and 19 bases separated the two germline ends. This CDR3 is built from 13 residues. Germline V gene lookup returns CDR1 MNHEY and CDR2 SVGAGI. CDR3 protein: CAYRVGGMKTQYF. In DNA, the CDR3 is TGTGCCTATCGAGTAGGGGGGATGAAGACCCAGTACTTC.